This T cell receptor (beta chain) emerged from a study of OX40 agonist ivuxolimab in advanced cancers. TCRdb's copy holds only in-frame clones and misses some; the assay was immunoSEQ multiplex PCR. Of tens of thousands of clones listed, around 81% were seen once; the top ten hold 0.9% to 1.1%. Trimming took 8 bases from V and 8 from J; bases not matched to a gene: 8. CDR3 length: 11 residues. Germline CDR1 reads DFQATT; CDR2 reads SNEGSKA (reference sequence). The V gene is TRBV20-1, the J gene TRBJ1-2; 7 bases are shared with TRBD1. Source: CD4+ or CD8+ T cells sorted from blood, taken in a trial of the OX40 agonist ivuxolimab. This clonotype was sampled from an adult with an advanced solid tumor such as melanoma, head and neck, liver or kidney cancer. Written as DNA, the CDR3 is TGCAGTTCGACAGGGACCTTCGGCTACACCTTC. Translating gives CSSTGTFGYTF.